This is a list of T cell receptor beta chains from one sample in a study of glioma-infiltrating T cells after dendritic cell vaccination. Produced via immunoSEQ multiplex PCR; TCRdb's table is partial and in-frame only. Of 80,000 to 95,000 clones listed, 85% are singletons. This specimen consisted of blood, obtained after dendritic cell vaccination. Every receptor here comes from a human donor with glioblastoma. Each CDR3 is given with its conserved first and last residue. Each record gives: V gene, clone size, J gene, CDR3 length, D gene, CDR3 DNA, CDR3 protein. D genes are given only for firm matches. Size values are once, few and many counts, or a class for expanded clones, and some rows have none.

V gene: TRBV11-2; clone size: -; J gene: TRBJ1-1; CDR3 length: 15; D gene: TRBD1; CDR3 DNA: TGTGCCAGCAGCTTAGCCGGGACAGGGGTCACTGAAGCTTTCTTT; CDR3 protein: CASSLAGTGVTEAFF
V gene: TRBV5-1; clone size: -; J gene: TRBJ2-2; CDR3 length: 15; D gene: TRBD2; CDR3 DNA: TGCGCCACCACGGCGGGACTAGCGGAAACCGGGGAGCTGTTTTTT; CDR3 protein: CATTAGLAETGELFF
V gene: TRBV21-1; clone size: -; J gene: TRBJ1-1; CDR3 length: 17; D gene: -; CDR3 DNA: TGTGCCAGCAGCAAAACAAGACAGGGGCGGTTGATAACTGAAGCTTTCTTT; CDR3 protein: CASSKTRQGRLITEAFF
V gene: TRBV27; clone size: -; J gene: TRBJ2-7; CDR3 length: 14; D gene: TRBD2; CDR3 DNA: TGTGCCAGCAGGCGACTAGCGGATGGCTACGAGCAGTACTTC; CDR3 protein: CASRRLADGYEQYF
V gene: TRBV6-4; clone size: -; J gene: TRBJ2-1; CDR3 length: 12; D gene: TRBD1; CDR3 DNA: TGTGCCAGCAGCCCGGACAGGGGAGAGCAGTTCTTC; CDR3 protein: CASSPDRGEQFF
V gene: TRBV4-1; clone size: -; J gene: TRBJ1-2; CDR3 length: 17; D gene: -; CDR3 DNA: TGCGCCAGCAGCCAAGGGGGTTTTGGGGGGTTGGACTATGGCTACACCTTC; CDR3 protein: CASSQGGFGGLDYGYTF
V gene: TRBV7-7; clone size: -; J gene: TRBJ2-5; CDR3 length: 14; D gene: TRBD2; CDR3 DNA: TGTGCCAGCAGCGCCACGGGACTAGCAGAGACCCAGTACTTC; CDR3 protein: CASSATGLAETQYF
V gene: TRBV7-8; clone size: -; J gene: TRBJ2-2; CDR3 length: 18; D gene: TRBD2; CDR3 DNA: TGTGCCAGCAGCTTATTCCCACTAGCGGGGGCGAGTACCGGGGAGCTGTTTTTT; CDR3 protein: CASSLFPLAGASTGELFF
V gene: TRBV2; clone size: -; J gene: TRBJ2-1; CDR3 length: 15; D gene: TRBD2; CDR3 DNA: TGTGCCAGCAGTGGATTAGCGGGGGGAAGAAATGAGCAGTTCTTC; CDR3 protein: CASSGLAGGRNEQFF
V gene: TRBV5-1; clone size: -; J gene: TRBJ1-6; CDR3 length: 15; D gene: TRBD1; CDR3 DNA: TGCGCCAGCAGCTTTTGGACAGGGGTTAATTCACCCCTCCACTTT; CDR3 protein: CASSFWTGVNSPLHF
V gene: TRBV18; clone size: -; J gene: TRBJ2-3; CDR3 length: 17; D gene: TRBD2; CDR3 DNA: TGTGCCAGCTCAATCGGACTAGCGGGAGCTAGCACAGATACGCAGTATTTT; CDR3 protein: CASSIGLAGASTDTQYF
V gene: TRBV7-9; clone size: -; J gene: TRBJ2-7; CDR3 length: 13; D gene: TRBD2; CDR3 DNA: TGTGCCAGCAGCCCTCCGGGGGGCTACGAGCAGTACTTC; CDR3 protein: CASSPPGGYEQYF
V gene: TRBV29-1; clone size: -; J gene: TRBJ2-3; CDR3 length: 18; D gene: TRBD2; CDR3 DNA: TGCAGCGTTGAGTTCGGCGGGGGGGCCCAGCTCAGCACAGATACGCAGTATTTT; CDR3 protein: CSVEFGGGAQLSTDTQYF
V gene: TRBV7-8; clone size: -; J gene: TRBJ2-1; CDR3 length: 19; D gene: TRBD2; CDR3 DNA: TGTGCCAGCAGCTTAGAGGTGGGACTAGGTACGAGGGGAAACAATGAGCAGTTCTTC; CDR3 protein: CASSLEVGLGTRGNNEQFF
V gene: TRBV7-9; clone size: -; J gene: TRBJ1-2; CDR3 length: 14; D gene: TRBD1; CDR3 DNA: TGTGCCAGCAGCTCGGACAGGGGAGGCTATGGCTACACCTTC; CDR3 protein: CASSSDRGGYGYTF
V gene: TRBV6-5; clone size: -; J gene: TRBJ2-3; CDR3 length: 14; D gene: TRBD1; CDR3 DNA: TGTGCCAGCAAACTTACAGGGGGCACAGATACGCAGTATTTT; CDR3 protein: CASKLTGGTDTQYF
V gene: TRBV4-2; clone size: -; J gene: TRBJ2-2; CDR3 length: 15; D gene: TRBD1; CDR3 DNA: TGTGCCAGCAGCCCCGGGACAGGGCGCGCCGGGGAGCTGTTTTTT; CDR3 protein: CASSPGTGRAGELFF
V gene: TRBV30; clone size: -; J gene: TRBJ2-3; CDR3 length: 14; D gene: TRBD2; CDR3 DNA: TGTGCCTGGGGCAGCGGGAGGGAAACAGATACGCAGTATTTT; CDR3 protein: CAWGSGRETDTQYF
V gene: TRBV28; clone size: -; J gene: TRBJ2-2; CDR3 length: 16; D gene: TRBD1; CDR3 DNA: TGTGCCAGCACCCCTTCGGAGACAGGGCACACCGGGGAGCTGTTTTTT; CDR3 protein: CASTPSETGHTGELFF
V gene: TRBV14; clone size: -; J gene: TRBJ1-2; CDR3 length: 15; D gene: -; CDR3 DNA: TGTGCCAGCAGCCCTTTACTCTCTGTGAACTATGGCTACACCTTC; CDR3 protein: CASSPLLSVNYGYTF
V gene: TRBV9; clone size: -; J gene: TRBJ2-1; CDR3 length: 15; D gene: TRBD2; CDR3 DNA: TGTGCCAGCAGCGTAGAGGACGGGAGGAGCTTTGAGCAGTTCTTC; CDR3 protein: CASSVEDGRSFEQFF
V gene: TRBV7-8; clone size: -; J gene: TRBJ1-1; CDR3 length: 16; D gene: TRBD1; CDR3 DNA: TGTGCCAGCAGCTTAGGAGGACAGGGATTGGGCACTGAAGCTTTCTTT; CDR3 protein: CASSLGGQGLGTEAFF
V gene: TRBV10-2; clone size: -; J gene: TRBJ2-2; CDR3 length: 15; D gene: TRBD2; CDR3 DNA: TGCGCCAGCATGCTAGCGGGGGCGAACACCGGGGAGCTGTTTTTT; CDR3 protein: CASMLAGANTGELFF
V gene: TRBV4-3; clone size: -; J gene: TRBJ1-1; CDR3 length: 15; D gene: TRBD1; CDR3 DNA: TGCGCCAGCAGCCAAGGGACAGGATATGGCACTGAAGCTTTCTTT; CDR3 protein: CASSQGTGYGTEAFF
V gene: TRBV27; clone size: -; J gene: TRBJ2-2; CDR3 length: 14; D gene: TRBD2; CDR3 DNA: TGTGCCAGCACTTTTCTAGCGGGTATCGGGGAGCTGTTTTTT; CDR3 protein: CASTFLAGIGELFF
V gene: TRBV7-9; clone size: -; J gene: TRBJ1-4; CDR3 length: 16; D gene: TRBD1; CDR3 DNA: TGTGCCAGCAGCTCATACCGGACAGGGGGCGAGGGGAAACTGTTTTTT; CDR3 protein: CASSSYRTGGEGKLFF
V gene: TRBV7-6; clone size: -; J gene: TRBJ1-4; CDR3 length: 16; D gene: TRBD1; CDR3 DNA: TGTGCCAGCAGCTCGGGACAGGGGTTGCCTAATGAAAAACTGTTTTTT; CDR3 protein: CASSSGQGLPNEKLFF
V gene: TRBV15; clone size: -; J gene: TRBJ2-3; CDR3 length: 17; D gene: TRBD2; CDR3 DNA: TGTGCCACCAGCAGGGCGATAGCGGGGGCCGGCACAGATACGCAGTATTTT; CDR3 protein: CATSRAIAGAGTDTQYF
V gene: TRBV6-6; clone size: -; J gene: TRBJ1-4; CDR3 length: 14; D gene: -; CDR3 DNA: TGTGCCAGCAGTTACTTCGGAGGGAACGAAAAACTGTTTTTT; CDR3 protein: CASSYFGGNEKLFF
V gene: TRBV18; clone size: -; J gene: TRBJ1-2; CDR3 length: 14; D gene: TRBD1; CDR3 DNA: TGTGCCAGCTCACCTCTCGACAGGGACTATGGCTACACCTTC; CDR3 protein: CASSPLDRDYGYTF
V gene: TRBV5-1; clone size: once; J gene: TRBJ2-3; CDR3 length: 16; D gene: -; CDR3 DNA: TGCGCCAGCAGCTTGAGGTTAGGACAGACCACAGATACGCAGTATTTT; CDR3 protein: CASSLRLGQTTDTQYF
V gene: TRBV4-2; clone size: many; J gene: TRBJ2-7; CDR3 length: 15; D gene: TRBD2; CDR3 DNA: TGTGCCAGCAGCCGGGAGGGCGGGAGGGAGGACGAGCAGTACTTC; CDR3 protein: CASSREGGREDEQYF
V gene: TRBV4-3; clone size: -; J gene: TRBJ1-1; CDR3 length: 19; D gene: TRBD1; CDR3 DNA: TGCGCCAGCAGCCAAGATCCCCTTGGACAGGGGTGGATGTACACTGAAGCTTTCTTT; CDR3 protein: CASSQDPLGQGWMYTEAFF
V gene: TRBV7-9; clone size: few; J gene: TRBJ1-4; CDR3 length: 18; D gene: -; CDR3 DNA: TGTGCCAGCAGCCCGGGTCCGACAGGCAACCCAACTAATGAAAAACTGTTTTTT; CDR3 protein: CASSPGPTGNPTNEKLFF
V gene: TRBV28; clone size: -; J gene: TRBJ1-4; CDR3 length: 13; D gene: -; CDR3 DNA: TGTGCCAGCAGTTTCAGAACTAATGAAAAACTGTTTTTT; CDR3 protein: CASSFRTNEKLFF
V gene: TRBV6-4; clone size: once; J gene: TRBJ2-1; CDR3 length: 16; D gene: TRBD1; CDR3 DNA: TGTGCCAGCAGTGAGGCCCCGGGACAGGGGATCAATGAGCAGTTCTTC; CDR3 protein: CASSEAPGQGINEQFF
V gene: TRBV7-9; clone size: -; J gene: TRBJ1-3; CDR3 length: 15; D gene: -; CDR3 DNA: TGTGCCAGCAGCTTAGTTATGGGGAGAGGAAACACCATATATTTT; CDR3 protein: CASSLVMGRGNTIYF
V gene: TRBV28; clone size: once; J gene: TRBJ1-2; CDR3 length: 13; D gene: -; CDR3 DNA: TGTGCCAGCAGTATAACAGAAAACTATGGCTACACCTTC; CDR3 protein: CASSITENYGYTF
V gene: TRBV5-1; clone size: once; J gene: TRBJ2-3; CDR3 length: 13; D gene: -; CDR3 DNA: TGCGCCAGCAGCTTGGGCGGTACAGATACGCAGTATTTT; CDR3 protein: CASSLGGTDTQYF
V gene: TRBV14; clone size: -; J gene: TRBJ2-7; CDR3 length: 15; D gene: TRBD1; CDR3 DNA: TGTGCCAGCAGCCGTGGGACAGGGGGTTGGTACGAGCAGTACTTC; CDR3 protein: CASSRGTGGWYEQYF
V gene: TRBV29-1; clone size: -; J gene: TRBJ1-2; CDR3 length: 13; D gene: TRBD1; CDR3 DNA: TGCAGCGTGACAGGGGGCGCGCAGTATGGCTACACCTTC; CDR3 protein: CSVTGGAQYGYTF
V gene: TRBV4-1; clone size: -; J gene: TRBJ1-2; CDR3 length: 15; D gene: TRBD1; CDR3 DNA: TGCGCCAGCAGCCAACCGACAGGGGGCGCGGGTGGCTACACCTTC; CDR3 protein: CASSQPTGGAGGYTF
V gene: TRBV11-2; clone size: once; J gene: TRBJ2-7; CDR3 length: 15; D gene: TRBD2; CDR3 DNA: TGTGCCAGCAGCTTACCGGGACTAGCGGGAGTGGAGCAGTACTTC; CDR3 protein: CASSLPGLAGVEQYF
V gene: TRBV9; clone size: once; J gene: TRBJ2-5; CDR3 length: 15; D gene: TRBD1; CDR3 DNA: TGTGCCAGCAGCTTACAGGGGGCGCTGGGGGAGACCCAGTACTTC; CDR3 protein: CASSLQGALGETQYF
V gene: TRBV2; clone size: -; J gene: TRBJ2-5; CDR3 length: 16; D gene: TRBD1; CDR3 DNA: TGTGCCAGCAGTGAAGGAGGGGGCGCTCTAGGGGAGACCCAGTACTTC; CDR3 protein: CASSEGGGALGETQYF
V gene: TRBV5-6; clone size: -; J gene: TRBJ2-7; CDR3 length: 17; D gene: TRBD2; CDR3 DNA: TGTGCCAGCAGCTTGGCTAGCGGGGCAATTAACTCCTACGAGCAGTACTTC; CDR3 protein: CASSLASGAINSYEQYF
V gene: TRBV27; clone size: -; J gene: TRBJ2-1; CDR3 length: 18; D gene: TRBD1; CDR3 DNA: TGTGCCAGCAGTTCCTCCTCGGACAGGGCTATTCGGAACTATGAGCAGTTCTTC; CDR3 protein: CASSSSSDRAIRNYEQFF
V gene: TRBV4-1; clone size: -; J gene: TRBJ2-7; CDR3 length: 15; D gene: -; CDR3 DNA: TGCGCCAGCAGCCAAGTAGATGGTGAAGCCTACGAGCAGTACTTC; CDR3 protein: CASSQVDGEAYEQYF
V gene: TRBV13; clone size: -; J gene: TRBJ2-7; CDR3 length: 14; D gene: -; CDR3 DNA: TGTGCCAGCAGCCCACGCGAATATTCCTACGAGCAGTACTTC; CDR3 protein: CASSPREYSYEQYF
V gene: TRBV19; clone size: -; J gene: TRBJ2-3; CDR3 length: 19; D gene: TRBD1; CDR3 DNA: TGTGCCAGTACTCCGGAAGGGGGCCAAGGTCTCCCTAGCACAGATACGCAGTATTTT; CDR3 protein: CASTPEGGQGLPSTDTQYF
V gene: TRBV7-8; clone size: -; J gene: TRBJ2-7; CDR3 length: 14; D gene: TRBD1; CDR3 DNA: TGTGCCAGCAGACCCCGGACAGGGGGATACGAGCAGTACTTC; CDR3 protein: CASRPRTGGYEQYF